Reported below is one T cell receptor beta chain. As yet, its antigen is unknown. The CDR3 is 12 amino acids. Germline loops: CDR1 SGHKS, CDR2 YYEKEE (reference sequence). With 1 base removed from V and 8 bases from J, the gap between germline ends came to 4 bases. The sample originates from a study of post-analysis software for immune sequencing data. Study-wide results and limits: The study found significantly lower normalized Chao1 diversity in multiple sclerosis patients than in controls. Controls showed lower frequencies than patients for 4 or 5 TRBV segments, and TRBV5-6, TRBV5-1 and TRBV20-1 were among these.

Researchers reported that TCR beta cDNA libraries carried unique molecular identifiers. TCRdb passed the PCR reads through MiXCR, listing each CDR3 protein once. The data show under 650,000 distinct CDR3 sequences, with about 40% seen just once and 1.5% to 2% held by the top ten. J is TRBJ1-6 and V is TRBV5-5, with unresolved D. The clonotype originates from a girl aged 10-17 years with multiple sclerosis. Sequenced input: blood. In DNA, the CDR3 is TGTGCCAGCAGCTTGCGGGATTCACCCCTCCACTTT. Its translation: CASSLRDSPLHF.